This is a list of T cell receptor beta chains from one sample in a study of T cell repertoires in cytomegalovirus infection. MiXCR, applied by TCRdb to the reads, yields one record per CDR3 protein. The sample consists of some 350,000 distinct CDR3 sequences, 15% to 20% of them appearing once. Specimen: PBMCs. Receptor source: a human donor in good health (CMV status not recorded). Some clones in this sample may be carry-over from other donors' samples. The CDR3 runs from the conserved cysteine through the conserved F or W. The D gene is left open where the match is weak. A clone size is listed for some rows: how often the clone was seen (once, few, many), or a class if it is expanded.

cdr3_nt: TGTGCCAGCACCAGGACAGGGGACGAGCAGTACTTC
cdr3_aa: CASTRTGDEQYF
d_call: TRBD1
v_call: TRBV6-2/TRBV6-3
clone_size: few
j_call: TRBJ2-7

cdr3_nt: TGTGCCAGCAGCCTACAGGGTTCCGAGCAGTACTTC
cdr3_aa: CASSLQGSEQYF
d_call: .
v_call: TRBV7-9
clone_size: many
j_call: TRBJ2-7

cdr3_nt: TGTGCCAGCAGCCTACTAGGGGGGACTATGAGTGAGCAGTTCTTC
cdr3_aa: CASSLLGGTMSEQFF
d_call: .
v_call: TRBV7-9
clone_size: .
j_call: TRBJ2-1

cdr3_nt: TGTGCCAGCAGTGAAGTTGTGGTTCGAGTCCAAGAGACCCAGTACTTC
cdr3_aa: CASSEVVVRVQETQYF
d_call: .
v_call: TRBV6-1
clone_size: .
j_call: TRBJ2-5

cdr3_nt: TGCAGTGCTAGACTAGCGGGAGGAAAACCCTACAATGAGCAGTTCTTC
cdr3_aa: CSARLAGGKPYNEQFF
d_call: TRBD2
v_call: TRBV20-1
clone_size: .
j_call: TRBJ2-1

cdr3_nt: TGTGCCAGCAGCTGGACAGGATGGGCCACTGAAGCTTTCTTT
cdr3_aa: CASSWTGWATEAFF
d_call: TRBD1
v_call: TRBV7-2
clone_size: many
j_call: TRBJ1-1

cdr3_nt: TGTGCCAGCAGGTTGGGGGTTTACAATGAGCAGTTCTTC
cdr3_aa: CASRLGVYNEQFF
d_call: .
v_call: TRBV12-3/TRBV12-4
clone_size: .
j_call: TRBJ2-1

cdr3_nt: TGTGCCAGCAGAACCTCCCGAGGGGCAAGCAATGAGCAGTTCTTC
cdr3_aa: CASRTSRGASNEQFF
d_call: .
v_call: TRBV3-1
clone_size: .
j_call: TRBJ2-1

cdr3_nt: TGTGCCAGCAGCTCCCGGACAGGAGGAGAGAACACTGAAGCTTTCTTT
cdr3_aa: CASSSRTGGENTEAFF
d_call: TRBD1
v_call: TRBV7-9
clone_size: many
j_call: TRBJ1-1

cdr3_nt: TGTGCCAGCAGCTTGGTGGGACAGTCGCTGCGGACTAATGAAAAACTGTTTTTT
cdr3_aa: CASSLVGQSLRTNEKLFF
d_call: TRBD1
v_call: TRBV5-6
clone_size: once
j_call: TRBJ1-4

cdr3_nt: TGTGTCAGCAGCAAACCGGGACTAGCGATTGGGGGGAATGAGCAGTTCTTC
cdr3_aa: CVSSKPGLAIGGNEQFF
d_call: TRBD2
v_call: TRBV6-2/TRBV6-3
clone_size: .
j_call: TRBJ2-1

cdr3_nt: TGTGCCATCCGTGGAGCAACGGTGGAAAAACTGTTTTTT
cdr3_aa: CAIRGATVEKLFF
d_call: .
v_call: TRBV10-3
clone_size: .
j_call: TRBJ1-4

cdr3_nt: TGTGCCATCAGTGATTCGACAGGGGTTCCCTATGGCTACACCTTC
cdr3_aa: CAISDSTGVPYGYTF
d_call: TRBD1
v_call: TRBV10-3
clone_size: .
j_call: TRBJ1-2

cdr3_nt: TGTGCCAGCAGTTACCTCACAACCACTGAAGCTTTCTTT
cdr3_aa: CASSYLTTTEAFF
d_call: .
v_call: TRBV6-2/TRBV6-3
clone_size: many
j_call: TRBJ1-1

cdr3_nt: TGTGCCAGCAGTTATCGGACAGCCTACGAGCAGTACTTC
cdr3_aa: CASSYRTAYEQYF
d_call: .
v_call: TRBV12-3/TRBV12-4
clone_size: many
j_call: TRBJ2-7

cdr3_nt: TGTGCCAGCAGCGAACGTCCCGGGACAGGGCCCGGGAGAGAAAAACTGTTTTTT
cdr3_aa: CASSERPGTGPGREKLFF
d_call: TRBD1
v_call: TRBV7-8
clone_size: few
j_call: TRBJ1-4

cdr3_nt: TGTGCCAGCAGCGAGATCGGAGGGGGTAACAATGAGCAGTTCTTC
cdr3_aa: CASSEIGGGNNEQFF
d_call: .
v_call: TRBV5-5
clone_size: many
j_call: TRBJ2-1

cdr3_nt: TGCGCCAGCAGCCAAGAACCGGGACATATTTACTTC
cdr3_aa: CASSQEPGHIYF
d_call: .
v_call: TRBV4-3
clone_size: many
j_call: TRBJ2-4

cdr3_nt: TGTGCCAGCTCAGAGCCCCTCGGCTACGAGCAGTACTTC
cdr3_aa: CASSEPLGYEQYF
d_call: .
v_call: TRBV25-1
clone_size: .
j_call: TRBJ2-7

cdr3_nt: TGTGCCAGCACCTACTCTGGGGCCAACGTCCTGACTTTC
cdr3_aa: CASTYSGANVLTF
d_call: .
v_call: TRBV6-2/TRBV6-3
clone_size: many
j_call: TRBJ2-6

cdr3_nt: TGTGCCATCAGTGAGATCCCGGGACTAGCGGGAGGGTACACAGATACGCAGTATTTT
cdr3_aa: CAISEIPGLAGGYTDTQYF
d_call: TRBD2
v_call: TRBV10-3
clone_size: few
j_call: TRBJ2-3

cdr3_nt: TGTGCCAGTAGTAGTAAATTCTACGAGCAGTACTTC
cdr3_aa: CASSSKFYEQYF
d_call: .
v_call: TRBV19
clone_size: .
j_call: TRBJ2-7

cdr3_nt: TGTGCCAGCAGTTTTGGCAGGGGACGAACTGAAGCTTTCTTT
cdr3_aa: CASSFGRGRTEAFF
d_call: .
v_call: TRBV12-3/TRBV12-4
clone_size: .
j_call: TRBJ1-1

cdr3_nt: TGCAGTGCTAGAGGGACCTGGGAAAAACTGTTTTTT
cdr3_aa: CSARGTWEKLFF
d_call: .
v_call: TRBV20-1
clone_size: .
j_call: TRBJ1-4

cdr3_nt: TGTGCCAGCGCCCGCCTGGCAGATACGCAGTATTTT
cdr3_aa: CASARLADTQYF
d_call: .
v_call: TRBV7-2
clone_size: many
j_call: TRBJ2-3

cdr3_nt: TGTGCCAGCAGCTTAAGGGGAGAAAAGACCCAGTACTTC
cdr3_aa: CASSLRGEKTQYF
d_call: .
v_call: TRBV7-6
clone_size: .
j_call: TRBJ2-5

cdr3_nt: TGTGCCAGCAGCGCGTATAGGGAGACCCAGTACTTC
cdr3_aa: CASSAYRETQYF
d_call: .
v_call: TRBV2
clone_size: .
j_call: TRBJ2-5

cdr3_nt: TGTGCCAGCAGGTACGGACTGCAAGAGACCCAGTACTTC
cdr3_aa: CASRYGLQETQYF
d_call: .
v_call: TRBV28
clone_size: many
j_call: TRBJ2-5

cdr3_nt: TGTGCCAGCAGCCCTGAGACAGTGAACACCGGGGAGCTGTTTTTT
cdr3_aa: CASSPETVNTGELFF
d_call: .
v_call: TRBV7-9
clone_size: .
j_call: TRBJ2-2

cdr3_nt: TGTGCCAGCTCACCTGGTCCGCTAGCGGGAGATGTGGAGCAGTTCTTC
cdr3_aa: CASSPGPLAGDVEQFF
d_call: TRBD2
v_call: TRBV18
clone_size: few
j_call: TRBJ2-1

cdr3_nt: TGTGCCATCAGTGGTCCGGGCCGCGGGGGCTACACCTTC
cdr3_aa: CAISGPGRGGYTF
d_call: .
v_call: TRBV10-3
clone_size: many
j_call: TRBJ1-2

cdr3_nt: TGTGCCAGCACCAGAACTGGGGGAACTGAAGCTTTCTTT
cdr3_aa: CASTRTGGTEAFF
d_call: .
v_call: TRBV6-5
clone_size: .
j_call: TRBJ1-1

cdr3_nt: TGTGCCAGCAGTACCCAAATTCCTTCTGGGGCCAACGTCCTGACTTTC
cdr3_aa: CASSTQIPSGANVLTF
d_call: .
v_call: TRBV12-3/TRBV12-4
clone_size: many
j_call: TRBJ2-6

cdr3_nt: TGTGCCAGCAGCTGGGGACTGGCGGCTCGGGATACGCAGTATTTT
cdr3_aa: CASSWGLAARDTQYF
d_call: .
v_call: TRBV5-4
clone_size: .
j_call: TRBJ2-3

cdr3_nt: TGCAGTGCTAGGACAGGGGCCTCTGGGGCCAACGTCCTGACTTTC
cdr3_aa: CSARTGASGANVLTF
d_call: TRBD1
v_call: TRBV20-1
clone_size: .
j_call: TRBJ2-6

cdr3_nt: TGTGCCAGTGCTAATACAGGGCGAAATTCACCCCTCCACTTT
cdr3_aa: CASANTGRNSPLHF
d_call: .
v_call: TRBV19
clone_size: many
j_call: TRBJ1-6

cdr3_nt: TGTGCCAGCAGCCCCAGGGGGACAGGCAATCAGCCCCAGCATTTT
cdr3_aa: CASSPRGTGNQPQHF
d_call: TRBD1
v_call: TRBV7-9
clone_size: many
j_call: TRBJ1-5

cdr3_nt: TGCGCCAGCGGACAAACGAACAACGGGGAGCTGTTTTTT
cdr3_aa: CASGQTNNGELFF
d_call: .
v_call: TRBV5-1
clone_size: .
j_call: TRBJ2-2

cdr3_nt: TGTGCCAGCAGCTTCTACAGGGGGGTCTACGAGCAGTACTTC
cdr3_aa: CASSFYRGVYEQYF
d_call: TRBD1
v_call: TRBV7-2
clone_size: many
j_call: TRBJ2-7

cdr3_nt: TGTGCCACCAGCAGAGCGCCCGGGACAGGCTCCTACGAGCAGTACTTC
cdr3_aa: CATSRAPGTGSYEQYF
d_call: TRBD1
v_call: TRBV15
clone_size: .
j_call: TRBJ2-7

cdr3_nt: TGTGCCAGCAGCACCCGGGACGATACGCAGTATTTT
cdr3_aa: CASSTRDDTQYF
d_call: .
v_call: TRBV2
clone_size: .
j_call: TRBJ2-3

cdr3_nt: TGTGCCAGCAGGGGGACAGGGGCGCTTACTGAAGCTTTCTTT
cdr3_aa: CASRGTGALTEAFF
d_call: TRBD1
v_call: TRBV2
clone_size: .
j_call: TRBJ1-1

cdr3_nt: TGCAGTGCTAGAGATATCTCCGCGGGGGTCCCCTACGAGCAGTACTTC
cdr3_aa: CSARDISAGVPYEQYF
d_call: TRBD2
v_call: TRBV20-1
clone_size: .
j_call: TRBJ2-7

cdr3_nt: TGCGCCAGCAGCCAAGGTGTCCATCAGGGCACTGAAGCTTTCTTT
cdr3_aa: CASSQGVHQGTEAFF
d_call: .
v_call: TRBV4-3
clone_size: .
j_call: TRBJ1-1

cdr3_nt: TGTGCCAGCAGTTACCAACTAGCGGGGGGGCCCACGAACACCGGGGAGCTGTTTTTT
cdr3_aa: CASSYQLAGGPTNTGELFF
d_call: TRBD2
v_call: TRBV6-6
clone_size: .
j_call: TRBJ2-2

cdr3_nt: TGTGCCAGCAGTTTAGGGGTTATTTCGGCAGGGAGTGGGCAGCCCCAGCATTTT
cdr3_aa: CASSLGVISAGSGQPQHF
d_call: .
v_call: TRBV28
clone_size: many
j_call: TRBJ1-5

cdr3_nt: TGTGCCAGTAGTATAGTAACCCAAGGACTAGCCAAAAACATTCAGTACTTC
cdr3_aa: CASSIVTQGLAKNIQYF
d_call: .
v_call: TRBV19
clone_size: .
j_call: TRBJ2-4

cdr3_nt: TGTGCCAGCAGCCCCGGAAGCTACCTAAACCGCACAGATACGCAGTATTTT
cdr3_aa: CASSPGSYLNRTDTQYF
d_call: .
v_call: TRBV12-3/TRBV12-4
clone_size: few
j_call: TRBJ2-3

cdr3_nt: TGTGCCAGCAGCCCTGAGGACCGACGCTCGGCTGAAGCTTTCTTT
cdr3_aa: CASSPEDRRSAEAFF
d_call: .
v_call: TRBV5-5
clone_size: .
j_call: TRBJ1-1

cdr3_nt: TGTGCCGCCCGACGGACAGGGGACCACTACGAGCAGTACTTC
cdr3_aa: CAARRTGDHYEQYF
d_call: TRBD1
v_call: TRBV10-3
clone_size: few
j_call: TRBJ2-7